This T cell receptor (beta chain) was documented in a study of T cells in Graves' hyperthyroidism and ophthalmopathy. Overall study findings and caveats: The model foresaw ophthalmopathy a median 6.5 months prior to onset. Blood also carried most thyroid clonotypes expanded above 0.001.

The V gene lost 2 bases and the J gene lost 9 bases, with 24 bases spanning the gap. Germline CDR1 is MDHEN and CDR2 is SYDVKM. This CDR3 region has 17 residues. For Graves' hyperthyroidism to be stable, ophthalmopathy could not progress within 18 months. TCR beta CDR3 regions were amplified from RNA. The study used the HTBI primer set for a first-round RT-PCR of the TCR CDR3. TCRdb redid the calling of the multiplex PCR reads with MiXCR, one entry per CDR3 protein. The sample consists of around 690,000 distinct CDR3 sequences, around 15% of them appearing once. This clonotype was observed many times. Its antigen is undetermined.

The sequenced sample consisted of blood. The source of this sequence is a man aged 45 to 65 with Graves' hyperthyroidism. The chain combines TRBV28 with TRBJ2-3; the D gene is possibly TRBD2 (6 bases). CDR3 in DNA: TGTGCCAGCAGTTTACCGGTCCGGGAGTCACACAAGGGGACGCAGTATTTT. It is translated as CASSLPVRESHKGTQYF.